The 14 T cell receptor beta chains given below trace back to one sample, sequenced in a study of regulatory T cells in long-lasting Graves disease. Time point denoted: newly diagnosed GD, antithyroid drugs for less than 3 months. Extracted RNA from PBMCs served as the source of the TCR library. For TCR beta, libraries came from iRepertoire HTBI primers and Arm-PCR of CDR3 regions. Each CDR3 protein gets one entry after TCRdb re-called the multiplex PCR reads with MiXCR. The data contain 580,000 or so distinct CDR3 sequences, 15% to 20% of them singletons. These same data were also listed under a study on T cells in Graves' hyperthyroidism and ophthalmopathy.

The sample in question was peripheral blood mononuclear cells (PBMCs), obtained at new diagnosis, from a patient treated with antithyroid drugs. The receptors here all came from a man younger than 35 with Graves disease.

This clonotype has a count of ten or more. This chain links TRBV27 with TRBJ2-7, with D hard to call. This CDR3 region has 14 residues. V gave up 3 bases and J gave up 7 bases, with 16 bases separating them. Looked up from germline, CDR1 is MNHEY and CDR2 is SMNVEV (reference sequence). CDR3 loop: CASSFDPSLAEQYF. DNA for the CDR3: TGTGCCAGCAGTTTCGACCCGAGTCTTGCGGAGCAGTACTTC.

This clonotype was seen repeatedly, ten times or more. J is TRBJ2-2 and V is TRBV29-1, with TRBD2 identical over 8 bases. Looked up from germline, CDR1 is SQVTM and CDR2 is ANQGSEA. J was trimmed by 6 bases and V by 2 bases; bases with no gene match: 8. The CDR3 covers 15 residues. The CDR3, as DNA: TGCAGCGTTGAAAGGGCTAGCGGGCTACCCGGGGAGCTGTTTTTT. This gives the protein CSVERASGLPGELFF.

This clonotype was seen only a few times. V and J are TRBV7-9 and TRBJ2-1; D not resolved. The germline V and J ends were trimmed by 2 bases and 0 bases, with 11 bases remaining between them. CDR3 length: 16 residues. Germline-derived CDR1 and CDR2 are SEHNR and FQNEAQ (reference sequence). The CDR3 sequence: CASSLTGRYSYNEQFF. The CDR3 coding sequence is TGTGCCAGCAGCTTAACTGGCCGCTACTCCTACAATGAGCAGTTCTTC.

This clonotype was seen repeatedly, ten times or more. The V and J genes are TRBV3-1 and TRBJ2-5; maybe TRBD2 (5 bases). Trimming took off 7 bases at V and 5 bases at J, with 17 bases between the two ends. CDR1 and CDR2 from the germline V gene are LGHDT and YNNKEL (reference sequence). The CDR3 covers 14 residues. The CDR3 loop reads CASTSAAMLETQYF. The CDR3 nucleotides are TGTGCCAGCACCTCAGCGGCAATGTTGGAGACCCAGTACTTC.

This clonotype appeared a few times. The rearrangement joins TRBV5-1 to TRBJ1-1; D is possibly TRBD1 (6 bases). Germline V gene lookup returns CDR1 SGHRS and CDR2 YFSETQ. The CDR3 contains 12 residues. Trimming took off 7 bases at V and 8 bases at J, with 15 bases between the two ends. The chain's CDR3 is CASVGGGREAFF. CDR3 sequence (DNA): TGCGCCAGCGTAGGGGGGGGCCGGGAAGCTTTCTTT.

In this sample, this clonotype turned up many times. The chain joins TRBV2 to TRBJ2-1; D might be TRBD2 (5 bases). This CDR3 comprises 15 residues. The germline V and J ends were trimmed by 6 bases and 0 bases, with 12 bases remaining between them. Germline V gene lookup returns CDR1 SNHLY and CDR2 FYNNEI. The CDR3 protein is CASSVERSSYNEQFF. Written as DNA, the CDR3 is TGTGCCAGCAGCGTAGAGCGGAGCTCCTACAATGAGCAGTTCTTC.

The V and J genes are TRBV20-1 and TRBJ2-1; 9 bases match TRBD2. This CDR3 has 18 residues. Germline CDR1 reads DFQATT; CDR2 reads SNEGSKA (reference sequence). The ends lost 0 bases at V and 1 base at J; junction bases unmatched: 10. CDR3 sequence (DNA): TGCAGTGCTAGAGATCGGGGCGGGAGGGCCGTTTCCTACAATGAGCAGTTCTTC. Protein product: CSARDRGGRAVSYNEQFF.

This clonotype was found many times. J is TRBJ2-3 and V is TRBV11-2, with 12 bases identical to TRBD2. Germline assignment: CDR1 SGHAT and CDR2 FQNNGV. The V and J ends lost 4 bases and 5 bases, in that order; junction bases with no gene match: 4. This CDR3 contains 15 residues. CDR3 DNA sequence: TGTGCCAGCAGCTACGGACTAGCGGGAAGAGATACGCAGTATTTT. Its protein product is CASSYGLAGRDTQYF.

This clonotype was observed a few times. The chain has TRBV5-5 and TRBJ2-6; possibly TRBD2 for D (5 bases). The CDR3 sequence is 15 residues long. The V gene lost 4 bases and the J gene lost 3 bases, with 11 bases spanning the gap. Germline V gives CDR1 SGHKS, CDR2 YYEKEE (reference sequence). The CDR3 sequence is CASSLAISGANVLTF. The CDR3 region has the DNA TGTGCCAGCAGCCTAGCTATTAGTGGGGCCAACGTCCTGACTTTC.

Concerning this clonotype: A much larger clone differs by one base, so this may be a read error. The CDR3 coding sequence is TGCAGTGCTGGGGCGGGGGGGCGCTTGGGCTACACCTTC. Its translation is CSAGAGGRLGYTF. The rearrangement joins TRBV20-1 to TRBJ1-2; TRBD1 might be the D (6 bases). This CDR3 spans 13 amino acids. Germline V gives CDR1 DFQATT, CDR2 SNEGSKA (reference sequence). Trimming cost V 5 bases and J 8 bases, with 18 bases left between them.

This clonotype has ten or more counts. The chain is built from TRBV6-2 or TRBV6-3 and TRBJ2-3; tentative D call: TRBD1 (7 bases). Trimming left V 2 bases short and J 14 bases short, with 11 bases between. Germline assignment: CDR1 MNHEY and CDR2 SVGEGT. There are 11 residues in the CDR3. In nucleotides, the CDR3 is TGTGCCAGCAGTTACGGCGGGGACAGGTATTTT. Residues: CASSYGGDRYF.

The chain is built from TRBV24-1 and TRBJ2-3; weak D call: TRBD2 (6 bases). CDR1 is KGHDR, CDR2 SFDVKD, per germline. V lost 5 bases and J lost 0, with 17 bases in between. The CDR3 consists of 17 residues. For the CDR3, the DNA is TGTGCCACCAGTGCAACTACGGGGCGGGGAAGCACAGATACGCAGTATTTT. Its translation is CATSATTGRGSTDTQYF.

This clonotype turned up a few times. This chain joins TRBV20-1 and TRBJ2-7; 8 bases match TRBD2. The assigned J gene may be wrong: the sequence end matches TRBJ2-1 better. The CDR3 loop spans 15 amino acids. Germline V gives CDR1 DFQATT, CDR2 SNEGSKA (reference sequence). The CDR3 DNA reads TGCAGTGCTAGAGCACAGCGGGAGAACTACAATGAGCAGTTCTTC. It is translated as CSARAQRENYNEQFF.

This clonotype appeared a few times. CDR3 protein: CASTRGGPRTEAFF. The DNA for the CDR3 is TGCGCCAGCACCCGGGGCGGGCCGAGAACTGAAGCTTTCTTT. This chain connects TRBV5-1 to TRBJ1-1; TRBD1 might be the D (5 bases). In germline, CDR1 is SGHRS, CDR2 YFSETQ. The V and J ends lost 6 bases and 5 bases respectively, with 17 bases between them. This CDR3 region has 14 residues.